The clone carrying this TCR beta chain was recorded once. Its antigen is not known. The data were obtained in a study of Ad26.COV2.S vaccination and SARS-CoV-2 variants. TCRdb's table, derived via immunoSEQ multiplex PCR, lists solely in-frame clones and lacks some. The repertoire holds 180,000 or so clones, with around 85% as singletons. Per germline, CDR1 MNHEY and CDR2 SVGAGI. The CDR3 runs to 15 residues. V lost 5 bases and J 2 bases, leaving 10 bases between the germline ends. Study-wide points: Spike-specific TCR breadth ran higher among vaccine recipients than placebo recipients. Possibly, TCR breadth and depth analyses underestimated total T cell responses. Recipients of vaccine and of placebo showed similar breadth of their non-spike TCR repertoires. In vaccinated individuals, spike-specific CD8+ and CD4+ T cell responses reportedly displayed substantial breadth.

The clonotype originates from a human donor who had recovered from COVID-19. V and J are TRBV6-5 and TRBJ1-6; possibly TRBD1 for D (5 bases). The sequences come from peripheral blood, collected after recovery from COVID-19. CDR3 sequence reads: CASSNAGTYNSPLHF. The CDR3 bases are TGTGCCAGCAGTAATGCAGGGACCTATAATTCACCCCTCCACTTT.